This T cell receptor beta chain came from a study of vaccination effects on CD4 cells after COVID-19. Overall study: Vaccine administered to participants consisted of two doses of either BNT162b2 or mRNA-1273. General observations from the study: Infection- and vaccine-induced clones contracted markedly late after vaccination.

The protocol was immunoSEQ multiplex PCR, while the TCRdb copy is restricted to in-frame clones and leaves out a portion. Among 50,000 to 65,000 clones listed, roughly three quarters were seen once. Remarks on this clone: Antigen unknown.

Looked up from germline, CDR1 is GTSNPN and CDR2 is SVGIG (reference sequence). V was pared by 0 bases and J by 1 base, with 6 bases between. The CDR3 totals 13 residues. Sequencing was preceded by expansion of antigen-specific CD4+ T cells with viral peptide pools in the ViraFEST assay. After less than 11 days in culture, the CD4+ T cells were isolated. Vaccinated recipients, who were negative for nucleocapsid antibodies, had no history of SARS-CoV-2 infection. The researchers cultured approximately 2 million PBMC per well with about 10 IU/ml IL-2 and 8 to 10 ug/ml peptides. Replacing half the medium with IL-2 medium was done on days 3 and 7.

Sequencing used CD4+ T cells from PBMCs cultured with HCoV-OC43 spike peptides, obtained before COVID-19 vaccination. Subset specified: HCoV-OC43 spike overlapping peptide pool stimulation. The chain has TRBV30 and TRBJ1-1; unclear D gene. The receptor was derived from a human donor who received a COVID-19 vaccine. CDR3 in amino acids: CAWSVLGNTEAFF. DNA of the CDR3: TGTGCCTGGAGTGTACTCGGGAACACTGAAGCTTTCTTT.